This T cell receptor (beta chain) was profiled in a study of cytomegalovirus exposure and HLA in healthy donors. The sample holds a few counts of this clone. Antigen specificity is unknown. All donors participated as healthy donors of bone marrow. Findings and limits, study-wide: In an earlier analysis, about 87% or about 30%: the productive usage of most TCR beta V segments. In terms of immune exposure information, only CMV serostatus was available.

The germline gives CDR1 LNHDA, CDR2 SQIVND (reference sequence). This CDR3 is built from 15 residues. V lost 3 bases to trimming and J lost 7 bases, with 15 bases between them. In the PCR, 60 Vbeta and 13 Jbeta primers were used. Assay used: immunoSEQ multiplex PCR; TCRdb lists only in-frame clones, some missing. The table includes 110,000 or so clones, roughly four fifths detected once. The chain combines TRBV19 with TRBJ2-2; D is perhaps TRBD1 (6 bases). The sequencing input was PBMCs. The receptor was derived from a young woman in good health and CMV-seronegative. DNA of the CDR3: TGTGCCAGTAGTATCGTACAGGGTGTAGGCGGGGAGCTGTTTTTT. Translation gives CASSIVQGVGGELFF.